This TCR beta chain appears in the sequencing data of a study of blood T cell repertoires in COVID-19. The repertoire was sequenced with immunoSEQ multiplex PCR; TCRdb's copy has only in-frame clones and lacks some. Of roughly 350,000 clones in the sample, about 89% were seen once. Germline values: CDR1 MGHRA, CDR2 YSYEKL. With 2 bases removed from V and 4 bases from J, the gap between germline ends came to 14 bases. The CDR3 runs 15 residues. The sample consisted of peripheral blood. The receptor was derived from a woman aged 45 to 65 with COVID-19, enrolled during active disease. The J gene is TRBJ1-2, the V gene TRBV4-1; D is undetermined. This chain's CDR3 is CASSQTDLAGYGYTF. The CDR3, as DNA: TGCGCCAGCAGCCAAACCGACCTAGCGGGCTATGGCTACACCTTC.